What follows is one T cell receptor beta chain and its context. Its antigen is still unknown. The V end lost 0 bases, the J end lost 0 bases, and 9 bases lay between the germline ends. Germline values: CDR1 MNHEY, CDR2 SVGAGI. The CDR3 sequence is 16 residues long. Sequencing used immunoSEQ multiplex PCR; TCRdb keeps in-frame clones, though not all of them. The sample carries under 55,000 clones, about three quarters recorded once. These data come from a study of memory CD4+ T cells and cytomegalovirus serostatus. Background on the study: This sample comes from healthy Belgian adults, about nine CMV seropositive, around 26 seronegative. Whole-study findings and limits: Of 164 reported CMV TCRbeta sequences, roughly 67 were found in memory CD4+ repertoires.

Single viable CD3+CD4+CD8-CD45RO+ cells were sorted as the memory CD4+ T cells. CMV serostatus came from serum IgG against pp150, pp28, p38, p52. Positive selection with CD4 microbeads enriched total CD4+ T cells. This clonotype was obtained from an adult in good health and CMV-seropositive. The material sequenced was memory CD4+ T cells from blood. V gene TRBV6-5 combines with J gene TRBJ2-1; tentative D call: TRBD2 (5 bases). The CDR3 coding sequence is TGTGCCAGCAGTTACTCGAGGGCAAGCTCCTACAATGAGCAGTTCTTC. Amino acids: CASSYSRASSYNEQFF.